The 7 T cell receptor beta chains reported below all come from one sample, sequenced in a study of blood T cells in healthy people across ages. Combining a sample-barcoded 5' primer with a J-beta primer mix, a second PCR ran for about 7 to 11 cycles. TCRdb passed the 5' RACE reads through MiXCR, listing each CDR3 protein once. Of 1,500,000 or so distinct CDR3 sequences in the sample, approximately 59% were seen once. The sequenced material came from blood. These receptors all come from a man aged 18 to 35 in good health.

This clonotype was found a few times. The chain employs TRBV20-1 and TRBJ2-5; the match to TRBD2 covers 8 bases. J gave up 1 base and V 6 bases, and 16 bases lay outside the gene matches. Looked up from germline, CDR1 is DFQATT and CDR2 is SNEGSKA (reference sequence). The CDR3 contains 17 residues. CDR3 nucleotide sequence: TGCAGTGCCACGGGACTAGTTGTTGTGGGGGTCCAAGAGACCCAGTACTTC. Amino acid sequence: CSATGLVVVGVQETQYF.

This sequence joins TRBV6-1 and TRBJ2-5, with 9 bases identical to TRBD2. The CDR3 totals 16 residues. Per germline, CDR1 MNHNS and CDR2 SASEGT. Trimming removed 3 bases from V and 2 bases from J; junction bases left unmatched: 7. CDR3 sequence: CASSEPGLAAQETQYF. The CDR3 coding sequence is TGTGCCAGCAGTGAGCCGGGACTAGCTGCTCAAGAGACCCAGTACTTC.

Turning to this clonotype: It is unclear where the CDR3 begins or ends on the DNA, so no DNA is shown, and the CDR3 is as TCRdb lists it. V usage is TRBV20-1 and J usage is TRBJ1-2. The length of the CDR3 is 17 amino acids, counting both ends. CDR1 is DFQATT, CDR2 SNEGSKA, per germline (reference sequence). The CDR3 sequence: CSARDQTGNGYTFGSTF.

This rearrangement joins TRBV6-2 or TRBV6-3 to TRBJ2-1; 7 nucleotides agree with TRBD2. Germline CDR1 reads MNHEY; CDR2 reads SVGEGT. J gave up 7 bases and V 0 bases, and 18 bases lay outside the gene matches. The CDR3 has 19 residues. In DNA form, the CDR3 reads TGTGCCAGCAGTTACTCTACCAGATTGACTAGCTTTAGTAAAAATGAGCAGTTCTTC. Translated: CASSYSTRLTSFSKNEQFF.

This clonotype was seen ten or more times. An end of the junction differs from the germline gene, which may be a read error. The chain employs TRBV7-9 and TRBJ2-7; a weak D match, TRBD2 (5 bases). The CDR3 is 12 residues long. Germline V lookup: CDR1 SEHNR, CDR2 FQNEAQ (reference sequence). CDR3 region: CASSLGGSEQYF. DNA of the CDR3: TGTGCCAGCAGTTTAGGCGGGTCCGAGCAGTACTTC.

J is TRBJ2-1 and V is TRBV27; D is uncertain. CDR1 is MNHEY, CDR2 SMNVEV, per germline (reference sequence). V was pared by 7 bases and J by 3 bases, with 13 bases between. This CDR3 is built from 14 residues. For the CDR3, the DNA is TGTGCCAGCAAAGGGCCGTACGGCTACAATGAGCAGTTCTTC. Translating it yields CASKGPYGYNEQFF.

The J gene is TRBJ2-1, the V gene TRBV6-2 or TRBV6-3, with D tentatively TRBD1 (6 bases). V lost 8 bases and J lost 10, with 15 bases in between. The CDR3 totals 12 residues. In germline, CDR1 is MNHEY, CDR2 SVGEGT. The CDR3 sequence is CASGAWDIEQFF. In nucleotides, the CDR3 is TGTGCCAGCGGGGCTTGGGACATCGAGCAGTTCTTC.